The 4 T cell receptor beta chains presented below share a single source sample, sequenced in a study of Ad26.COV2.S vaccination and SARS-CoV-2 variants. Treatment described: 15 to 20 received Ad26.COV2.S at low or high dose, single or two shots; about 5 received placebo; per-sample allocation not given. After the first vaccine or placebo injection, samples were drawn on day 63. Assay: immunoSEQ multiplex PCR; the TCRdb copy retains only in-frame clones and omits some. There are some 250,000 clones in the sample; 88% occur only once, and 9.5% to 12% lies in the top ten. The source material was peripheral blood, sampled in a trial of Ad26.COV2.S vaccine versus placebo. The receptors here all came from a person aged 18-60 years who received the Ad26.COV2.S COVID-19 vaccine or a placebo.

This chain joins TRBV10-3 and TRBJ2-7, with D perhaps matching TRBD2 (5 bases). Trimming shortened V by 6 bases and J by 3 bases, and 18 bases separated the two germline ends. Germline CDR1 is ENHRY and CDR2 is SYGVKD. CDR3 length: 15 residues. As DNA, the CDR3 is TGTGCCATCAGGGACCGGGCCCGAGAGGGCTACGAGCAGTACTTC. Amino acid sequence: CAIRDRAREGYEQYF.

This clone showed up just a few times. CDR3 sequence: CASSLTPGQGFYEQYF. The CDR3 DNA follows: TGTGCCAGTAGCCTAACGCCGGGACAGGGGTTCTACGAGCAGTACTTC. The J gene is TRBJ2-7, the V gene TRBV19, with 10 bases matching TRBD1. With 6 bases clipped from V and 3 bases from J, the junction kept 11 bases outside the gene matches. The length of the CDR3 is 16 residues. Per the germline V gene, CDR1 is LNHDA and CDR2 is SQIVND (reference sequence).

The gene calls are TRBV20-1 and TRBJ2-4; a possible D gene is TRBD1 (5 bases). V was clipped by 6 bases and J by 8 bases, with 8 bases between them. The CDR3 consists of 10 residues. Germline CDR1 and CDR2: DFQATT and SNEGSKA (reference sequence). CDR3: CSAVRDIQYF. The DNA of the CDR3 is TGCAGTGCCGTCAGGGACATTCAGTACTTC.

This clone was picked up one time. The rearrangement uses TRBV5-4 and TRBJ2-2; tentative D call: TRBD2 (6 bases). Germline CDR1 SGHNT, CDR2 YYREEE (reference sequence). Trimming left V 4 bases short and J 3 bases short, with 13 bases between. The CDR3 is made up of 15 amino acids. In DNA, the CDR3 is TGTGCCAGCAGCGCAGGACTACCAGACACCGGGGAGCTGTTTTTT. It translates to CASSAGLPDTGELFF.